The subject of this entry is one T cell receptor beta chain. This clonotype has ten or more counts. Its antigen is currently not known. No base quality values were provided; no much bigger clone lies one nucleotide off. A patient counted as having stable Graves' hyperthyroidism if no progression to ophthalmopathy occurred over 18 months of follow-up. The hyperthyroidism patients were between 18 and 65 years old and newly diagnosed, with a disease duration of less than 2 months. Any patient with an uncontrolled infection, another autoimmune disease, pregnancy or lactation was excluded. Diagnoses were established on the basis of clinical symptoms, serum thyroxine and TRAb, thyroid ultrasound, and orbital computed tomography. Ficoll-Paque density gradient centrifugation was used to isolate PBMCs from 8 to 10 ml of fresh peripheral blood. Trizol reagent was used to extract total RNA, and RNA quality was then checked on an Agilent 2100 Bioanalyzer.

The TCR beta CDR3 regions were amplified from RNA transcripts. The first round of RT-PCR for the TCR CDR3 was performed with the HTBI primer set and the Qiagen OneStep RT-PCR kit. The libraries were constructed in a second round of multiplex PCR and then size-selected and purified. Sequencing of the libraries was done on an Illumina HiSeq2000 using paired-end 100 bp reads. The authors' analysis ran thus. SOAPnuke was used to process the raw data, with reads discarded if the reads contained adapters or uncalled bases, had a mean Phred below 15, or lacked an exact constant-primer or identifier match. High-quality paired reads were merged with COPE v1.2.5, and unique nucleotide sequences were defined as clonotypes. MiTCR v1.1 was used to align the clonotypes against IMGT TRBV, TRBD and TRBJ reference segments. Analysis was restricted to V-J combinations with a frequency above 0.0001, which covered roughly 99% of repertoires. The TCS score was defined as the ratio of F50 (clonal expansion) to E x V (chaos), calculated using BLOSUM62-based TCRdist between CDR3 peptides within each V-J. Welch's t-statistics and random forest reduced around 510 V-J features to about 12, which were used in a naive Bayes classifier (R e1071). The public reads were quality trimmed at Q25 with fastp and then assembled into clones with MiXCR by TCRdb, keeping productive beta chains. Entries are consolidated by CDR3 protein sequence, retaining the most common genes and DNA. These V and J calls rely on TCRdb rather than the paper's analysis. This sample lists some 350,000 distinct CDR3 sequences; about a fifth were detected once. The ten largest clones add up to about 3.5% of the sample.

These data come from a study of T cells in Graves' hyperthyroidism and ophthalmopathy (dated 2019 in TCRdb). Notes on the research overall: Peripheral blood was collected at initial diagnosis, before any treatment. TCR V-J signatures able to tell the groups apart were searched for in a discovery cohort of more than 90 patients, of whom around 42 had Graves' ophthalmopathy and about 60 had stable Graves' hyperthyroidism. Thyroid tissue and blood T-cell repertoires from six Graves' hyperthyroidism patients were also compared in the study. According to the paper, TCR Vbeta CDR3 sequencing was carried out on more than 120 peripheral blood samples, which came from approximately 41 ophthalmopathy, around 75 hyperthyroidism and roughly 17 progressor patients. Once sampling was done, hyperthyroidism patients were given methimazole at a starting dose of 30 mg daily, whereas ophthalmopathy patients were given high-dose intravenous methylprednisolone. Prospective prediction of ophthalmopathy was tested in an independent validation cohort consisting of under 20 hyperthyroidism patients and over 15 patients who later progressed to ophthalmopathy. The approximately 100 discovery patients were randomly split 7:3 into training and test sets. The full study reports these points: In validation, progression to ophthalmopathy was predicted by the model with 70.59% sensitivity and 72.22% specificity, a median of roughly 6.4 months before onset. A model built on a 13 V-J signature distinguished ophthalmopathy from stable hyperthyroidism, reaching about 88% sensitivity and 81% to 83% specificity in cross-validation and 80%/75% in testing. Most expanded thyroid clonotypes (frequency above 0.001) were also detected in blood, suggesting blood repertoires may reflect thyroid immune responses. Sample size was not statistically predetermined, and investigators were not blinded to group allocation.

This receptor was obtained from a woman between 18 and 30 years old with Graves' hyperthyroidism. The sample comprised blood.

The CDR3 protein: CASSYSNQPENTEAFF. The sequence in DNA is TGTGCCAGCAGTTACTCGAATCAACCGGAAAACACTGAAGCTTTCTTT. Rearrangement joined TRBV6-2 or TRBV6-3 to TRBJ1-1; the D gene cannot be resolved reliably. CDR1 and CDR2 are read off the germline V gene as MNHEY and SVGEGT. V and J are truncated by 0 bases and 2 bases respectively, leaving an intervening sequence of 13 bases. Including the terminal cysteine and phenylalanine, the CDR3 comprises 16 residues. Only CDR3 DNA is held: 48 bases, read in frame from base 1.